This T cell receptor beta chain came from a study of shared clonotypes between healthy human individuals. The overall study: The study enrolled a couple of women and three men aged 18 to 49.

Sequencing used immunoSEQ multiplex PCR; TCRdb keeps in-frame clones, though not all of them. The sample has 2.3 million or so clones; more than 80% are singletons. Per the germline V gene, CDR1 is SGHRS and CDR2 is YFSETQ. Trimming took 4 bases from V and 8 from J, leaving 18 bases between them. This CDR3 has 14 residues. The donors were all Caucasian adults (living in Nashville, Tennessee). As concerns this clone: The antigen remains unidentified.

Study-wide findings and caveats: Sharing across four donors was highest in naive CD4 (around 5%) and lowest in memory CD8 (approximately 0.4%).

This TCR came from a man aged 18-30 years in good health. Some clones in this sample may be carry-over from other donors' samples. Sequencing was carried out using naive CD4+ T cells from PBMCs. The subset was: CD45RA+ positively selected. This chain connects TRBV5-1 to TRBJ1-2; no definite D call. The CDR3 spells CASSLVAGTVGYTF. The DNA for the CDR3 is TGCGCCAGCAGCCTGGTGGCCGGAACGGTCGGCTACACCTTC.